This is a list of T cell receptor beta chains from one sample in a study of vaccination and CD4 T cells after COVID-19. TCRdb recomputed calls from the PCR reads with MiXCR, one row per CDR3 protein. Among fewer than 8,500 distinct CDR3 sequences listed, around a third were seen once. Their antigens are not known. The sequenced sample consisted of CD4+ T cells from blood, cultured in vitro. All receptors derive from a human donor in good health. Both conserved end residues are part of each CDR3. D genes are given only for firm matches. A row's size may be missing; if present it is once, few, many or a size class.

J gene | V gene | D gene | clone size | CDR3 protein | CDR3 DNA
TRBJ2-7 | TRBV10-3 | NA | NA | CAISEPGSGSGYEQYF | TGTGCCATCAGTGAGCCCGGATCAGGGAGTGGGTACGAGCAGTACTTC
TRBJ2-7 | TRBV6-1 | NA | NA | CASSEETASSYEQYF | TGTGCCAGCAGTGAGGAGACCGCGAGCTCCTACGAGCAGTACTTC
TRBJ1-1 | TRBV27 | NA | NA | CASSLGTEAFF | TGTGCCAGCAGTTTGGGCACTGAAGCTTTCTTT
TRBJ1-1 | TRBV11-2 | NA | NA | CASSFSGGNTEAFF | TGTGCCAGCAGCTTTTCGGGGGGGAACACTGAAGCTTTCTTT
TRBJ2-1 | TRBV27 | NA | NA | CASSLSLGLGEFF | TGTGCCAGCAGTTTATCCCTGGGACTGGGGGAGTTCTTC
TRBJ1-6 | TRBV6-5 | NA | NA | CASSYDGQEHSPLHF | TGTGCCAGCAGTTACGATGGGCAGGAACATTCACCCCTCCACTTT
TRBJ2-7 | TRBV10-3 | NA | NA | CATSPGTSTYEQYF | TGTGCCACATCCCCCGGGACTTCAACCTACGAGCAGTACTTC
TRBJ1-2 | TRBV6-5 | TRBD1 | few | CASSSTGTGGDTF | TGTGCCAGCAGTTCGACCGGGACAGGGGGAGACACCTTC
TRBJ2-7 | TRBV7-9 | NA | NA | CASSLKVSGALDEQYF | TGTGCCAGCAGCTTAAAGGTATCGGGGGCCTTGGACGAGCAGTACTTC
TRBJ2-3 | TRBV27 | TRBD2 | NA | CASYVGGADTQYF | TGTGCCAGCTATGTTGGGGGGGCAGATACGCAGTATTTT
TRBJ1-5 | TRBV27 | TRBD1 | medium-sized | CASSPNRGRGNQPQHF | TGTGCCAGCAGTCCCAACAGGGGTCGTGGCAATCAGCCCCAGCATTTT
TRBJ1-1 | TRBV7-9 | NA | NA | CASSFGLDTEAFF | TGTGCCAGCAGCTTTGGGTTGGACACTGAAGCTTTCTTT
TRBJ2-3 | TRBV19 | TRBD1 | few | CASSNYWGTGVGTDTQYF | TGTGCCAGTAGTAATTATTGGGGGACAGGGGTTGGGACAGATACGCAGTATTTT
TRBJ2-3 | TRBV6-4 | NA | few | CASSPGLSTDTQYF | TGTGCCAGCAGCCCGGGACTCAGCACAGATACGCAGTATTTT
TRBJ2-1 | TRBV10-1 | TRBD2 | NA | CASGDGLAGHYNEQFF | TGCGCCAGCGGCGACGGACTAGCGGGGCACTACAATGAGCAGTTCTTC
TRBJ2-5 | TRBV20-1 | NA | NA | CSASRAGASPRETQYF | TGCAGTGCTAGTCGGGCGGGGGCTTCCCCCAGAGAGACCCAGTACTTC
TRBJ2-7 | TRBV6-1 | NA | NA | CASSEAGGNEQYF | TGTGCCAGCAGTGAAGCCGGGGGTAACGAGCAGTACTTC
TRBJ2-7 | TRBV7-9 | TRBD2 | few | CASSLVGTSGVQQYF | TGTGCCAGCAGCTTAGTGGGGACTAGCGGGGTCCAGCAGTACTTC
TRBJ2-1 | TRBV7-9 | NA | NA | CASSPSQAEINEQFF | TGTGCCAGCAGCCCCTCCCAAGCGGAGATTAATGAGCAGTTCTTC
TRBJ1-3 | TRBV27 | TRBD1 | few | CASSAGQRNTIYF | TGTGCCAGCAGTGCGGGACAGAGAAACACCATATATTTT
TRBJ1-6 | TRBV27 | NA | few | CASGRNTGSPLHF | TGTGCCAGCGGGCGTAACACAGGGTCACCCCTCCACTTT
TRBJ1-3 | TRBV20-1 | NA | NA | CSALRADSGNTIYF | TGCAGTGCTTTAAGGGCAGACTCTGGAAACACCATATATTTT